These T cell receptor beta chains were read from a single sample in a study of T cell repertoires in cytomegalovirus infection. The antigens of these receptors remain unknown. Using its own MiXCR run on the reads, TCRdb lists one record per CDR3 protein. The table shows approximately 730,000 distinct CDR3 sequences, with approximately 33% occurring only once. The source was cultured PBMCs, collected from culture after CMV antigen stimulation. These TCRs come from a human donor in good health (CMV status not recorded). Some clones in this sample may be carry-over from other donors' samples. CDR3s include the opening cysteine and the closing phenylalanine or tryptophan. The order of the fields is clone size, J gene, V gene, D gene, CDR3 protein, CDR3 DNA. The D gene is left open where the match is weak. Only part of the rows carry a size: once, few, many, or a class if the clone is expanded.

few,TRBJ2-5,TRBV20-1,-,CSAEQETQYF,TGCAGTGCTGAACAAGAGACCCAGTACTTC
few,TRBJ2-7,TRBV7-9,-,CASSWMDPYEQYF,TGTGCCAGCAGCTGGATGGATCCCTACGAGCAGTACTTC
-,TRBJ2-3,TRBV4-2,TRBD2,CASSYERGGTDTQYF,TGTGCCAGCAGCTATGAGCGGGGGGGCACAGATACGCAGTATTTT
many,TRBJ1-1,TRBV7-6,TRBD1,CASSNTGANTEAFF,TGTGCCAGCAGCAACACAGGGGCGAACACTGAAGCTTTCTTT
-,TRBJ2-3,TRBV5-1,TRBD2,CASSSIAGPGGTQYF,TGCGCCAGCAGCTCAATAGCGGGACCGGGCGGTACGCAGTATTTT
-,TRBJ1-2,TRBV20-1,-,CSAEATGTNYGYTF,TGCAGTGCTGAGGCGACAGGTACTAACTATGGCTACACCTTC
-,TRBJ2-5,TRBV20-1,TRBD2,CSATEREIGETQYF,TGCAGTGCTACGGAGCGGGAGATAGGGGAGACCCAGTACTTC
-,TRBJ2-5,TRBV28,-,CASSLWMGYQETQYF,TGTGCCAGCAGTTTATGGATGGGGTACCAAGAGACCCAGTACTTC
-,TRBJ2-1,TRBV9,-,CASSPSRLDEQFF,TGTGCCAGCAGCCCCTCCCGACTAGATGAGCAGTTCTTC
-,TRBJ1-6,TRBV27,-,CASSLGVWTVYNSPLHF,TGTGCCAGCAGCCTTGGGGTATGGACTGTTTATAATTCACCCCTCCACTTT
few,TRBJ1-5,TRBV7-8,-,CASSLTRFRNQPQHF,TGTGCCAGCAGCTTAACGCGATTCCGAAATCAGCCCCAGCATTTT
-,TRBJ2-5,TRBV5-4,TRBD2,CASSFPSGVQETQYF,TGTGCCAGCAGCTTCCCTAGCGGTGTGCAAGAGACCCAGTACTTC
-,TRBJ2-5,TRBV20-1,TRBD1,CSSPDRGYKTQYF,TGCAGTTCTCCTGACAGGGGGTATAAGACCCAGTACTTC
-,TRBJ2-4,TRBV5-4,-,CASSPKGRGALAKNIQYF,TGTGCCAGCAGCCCGAAGGGAAGGGGTGCGTTGGCCAAAAACATTCAGTACTTC
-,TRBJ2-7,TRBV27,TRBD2,CASSLRPSGGSYEQYF,TGTGCCAGCAGTTTACGACCTAGCGGGGGCTCCTACGAGCAGTACTTC
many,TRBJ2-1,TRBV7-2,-,CASSWAVGQFF,TGTGCCAGCAGCTGGGCCGTGGGTCAGTTCTTC
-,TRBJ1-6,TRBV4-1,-,CASSQDLGYRDSPLHF,TGTGCCAGCAGCCAAGATCTTGGGTATAGGGATTCACCCCTCCACTTT
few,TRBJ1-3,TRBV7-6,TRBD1,CASSSFRGNSGNTIYF,TGTGCCAGCAGTTCTTTCAGGGGGAATTCTGGAAACACCATATATTTT
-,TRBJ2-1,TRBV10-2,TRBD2,CASSESSREGRDEQFF,TGCGCCAGCAGTGAGTCGTCTCGGGAGGGCCGGGATGAGCAGTTCTTC
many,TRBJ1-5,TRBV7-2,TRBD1,CASSLDRGSNQPQHF,TGTGCCAGCAGCCTGGACAGGGGAAGCAATCAGCCCCAGCATTTT
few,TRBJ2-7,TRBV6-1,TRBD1,CASRRDRFDEQYF,TGTGCCAGCCGGCGGGACAGGTTTGACGAGCAGTACTTC
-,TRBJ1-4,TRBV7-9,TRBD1,CASSGTGGTNEKLFF,TGTGCCAGCAGCGGTACAGGGGGAACTAATGAAAAACTGTTTTTT
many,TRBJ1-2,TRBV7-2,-,CASSFKSGLYGYTF,TGTGCCAGCAGCTTTAAATCAGGCTTATATGGCTACACCTTC
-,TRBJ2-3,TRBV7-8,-,CASSLGRLTSTDTQYF,TGTGCCAGCAGCTTAGGCCGACTAACCAGCACAGATACGCAGTATTTT
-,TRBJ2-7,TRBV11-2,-,CASSLESQIIYERYF,TGTGCCAGCAGCTTAGAAAGTCAGATTATCTACGAGCGGTACTTC
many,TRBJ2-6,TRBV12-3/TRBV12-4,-,CASSLGTGANVLTF,TGTGCCAGCAGTTTAGGGACTGGGGCCAACGTCCTGACTTTC
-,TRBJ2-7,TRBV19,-,CASSPHRTESSYEQYF,TGTGCCAGTAGTCCCCACCGGACAGAAAGCTCCTACGAGCAGTACTTC
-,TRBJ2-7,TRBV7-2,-,CASSGRLLADYEQYF,TGTGCCAGCAGCGGACGCCTTCTAGCAGACTACGAGCAGTACTTC
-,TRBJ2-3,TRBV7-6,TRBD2,CASSPGGATDTQYF,TGTGCCAGCAGCCCCGGGGGGGCCACAGATACGCAGTATTTT
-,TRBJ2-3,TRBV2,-,CASTIRARGDTQYF,TGTGCCAGCACCATAAGGGCCCGAGGAGATACGCAGTATTTT
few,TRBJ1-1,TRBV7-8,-,CASSLTQLTEAFF,TGTGCCAGCAGCTTAACACAGCTAACTGAAGCTTTCTTT
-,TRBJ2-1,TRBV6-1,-,CASSDLTGDNEQFF,TGTGCCAGCAGTGACTTAACCGGAGACAATGAGCAGTTCTTC
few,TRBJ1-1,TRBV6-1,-,CASSVPTSNTEAFF,TGTGCCAGCAGTGTCCCGACATCGAACACTGAAGCTTTCTTT
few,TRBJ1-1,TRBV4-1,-,CASSHHTRGEAFF,TGCGCCAGCAGCCACCATACGAGAGGGGAAGCTTTCTTT
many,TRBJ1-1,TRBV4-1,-,CASSHTQTEMNTEAFF,TGCGCCAGCAGCCACACACAGACAGAGATGAACACTGAAGCTTTCTTT
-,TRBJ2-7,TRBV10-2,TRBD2,CASSAPGLELDEQYF,TGCGCCAGCAGTGCGCCGGGACTAGAGTTGGACGAGCAGTACTTC
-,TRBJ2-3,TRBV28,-,CASSSQGAASTDTQYF,TGTGCCAGCAGTTCTCAAGGAGCGGCTAGCACAGATACGCAGTATTTT
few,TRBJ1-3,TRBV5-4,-,CASSLTGPRSGNTIYF,TGTGCCAGCAGCTTGACTGGACCGCGCTCTGGAAACACCATATATTTT
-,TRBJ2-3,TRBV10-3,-,CATGGGTPDPTDTQYF,TGTGCCACCGGAGGGGGAACACCAGACCCCACAGATACGCAGTATTTT
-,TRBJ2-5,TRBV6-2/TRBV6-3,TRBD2,CASRLAGVTETQYF,TGTGCCAGCCGATTAGCGGGAGTTACGGAGACCCAGTACTTC
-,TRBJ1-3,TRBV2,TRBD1,CATRTGLSSGNTIYF,TGTGCCACAAGGACAGGCTTGAGCTCTGGAAACACCATATATTTT
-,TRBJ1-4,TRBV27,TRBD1,CASSDPGGPDEKLFF,TGTGCCAGCAGTGACCCAGGGGGCCCCGATGAAAAACTGTTTTTT
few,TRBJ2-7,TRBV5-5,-,CASSLEYSYEQYF,TGTGCCAGCAGCTTGGAATACAGCTACGAGCAGTACTTC
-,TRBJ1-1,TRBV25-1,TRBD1,CASRRRGREAFF,TGTGCCAGCAGGAGGAGGGGGCGAGAAGCTTTCTTT
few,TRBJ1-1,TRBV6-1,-,CASSWGGFTEAFF,TGTGCCAGCAGCTGGGGGGGGTTCACTGAAGCTTTCTTT
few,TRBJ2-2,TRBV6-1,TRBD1,CASRLDREIGELFF,TGTGCCAGCAGATTGGACAGGGAGATCGGGGAGCTGTTTTTT
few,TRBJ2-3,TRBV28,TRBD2,CASSQRSSGGILTDTQYF,TGTGCCAGCAGCCAAAGATCTAGCGGGGGGATACTCACAGATACGCAGTATTTT